The entry below gives a single TCR beta chain sequence along with its context. Its specificity is unknown. This sample is drawn from a study of T cell responses to AZD1222 COVID-19 vaccine. Some clones are missing from TCRdb's copy, which holds only in-frame ones; the method was immunoSEQ multiplex PCR. The table includes about 140,000 clones, roughly 90% detected once. Study-wide results and limits: At 160-218 and 743-854, vaccine-associated CD4 TCRs were dominant, and they spanned spike. Mostly white British, mostly female donors; authors suggested clonal diversity may be underestimated. At study baseline, merely six AZD1222 recipients were seropositive.

The source is an adult in good health. The sequences come from peripheral blood, collected on day 0 of AZD1222 vaccination.

CDR3 nucleotide sequence: TGTGCCAGCAGCGTATTTTCTTTGGGGACAGGGGTTAGAGCAGGGAACTATGGCTACACCTTC. Translation: CASSVFSLGTGVRAGNYGYTF. This chain links TRBV9 with TRBJ1-2, with 10 bases lining up with TRBD1. Germline CDR1 is SGDLS and CDR2 is YYNGEE. The CDR3 covers 21 residues. Germline trimming cut 1 base from V and 2 bases from J; bases unmatched to any gene: 20.